These T cell receptor beta chains were read from a single sample in a study of cytomegalovirus exposure and HLA in healthy donors. The data were produced by immunoSEQ multiplex PCR, yet TCRdb's version contains in-frame clones alone and is incomplete. The sample contains around 120,000 clones, about four fifths of which appear only once. Sequencing input: PBMCs. Source of these receptors: a female donor in good health and CMV-seropositive. The CDR3 runs from the conserved cysteine through the conserved F or W. Each record gives: V gene, J gene, clone size, D gene, CDR3 protein, CDR3 DNA. The D gene is left open where the match is weak. Size is stated for part of the rows, as once, few or many counts, or as a class when the clone is expanded.

>TRBV7-2|TRBJ2-5|.|TRBD2
CASSLAASGGQETQYF
TGTGCCAGCAGCTTAGCTGCTAGCGGGGGGCAAGAGACCCAGTACTTC
>TRBV5-6|TRBJ1-3|.|TRBD1
CASSWRTGTAGNTIYF
TGTGCCAGCAGCTGGAGGACAGGGACGGCTGGAAACACCATATATTTT
>TRBV2|TRBJ1-3|.|.
CASNPTGSGNTIYF
TGTGCCAGCAATCCTACAGGGTCCGGAAACACCATATATTTT
>TRBV5-1|TRBJ1-2|.|.
CASSENYGYTF
TGCGCCAGCAGCGAGAACTATGGCTACACCTTC
>TRBV10-3|TRBJ1-2|.|TRBD1
CAITEDRAHGYTF
TGTGCCATCACCGAGGACAGGGCGCATGGCTACACCTTC
>TRBV9|TRBJ2-2|.|TRBD2
CASSVEEGGRGATGELFF
TGTGCCAGCAGCGTAGAGGAGGGGGGGCGGGGGGCCACCGGGGAGCTGTTTTTT
>TRBV6-1|TRBJ2-7|.|TRBD1
CASSRTGYEQYF
TGTGCCAGCAGCCGGACAGGCTACGAGCAGTACTTC
>TRBV27|TRBJ2-3|few|TRBD2
CASSSIAGGSTDTQYF
TGTGCCAGCAGTTCCATAGCGGGCGGTAGCACAGATACGCAGTATTTT
>TRBV5-4|TRBJ2-7|.|.
CASALGQPQFNEQYF
TGTGCCAGCGCCCTCGGACAGCCCCAGTTCAACGAGCAGTACTTC
>TRBV6-1|TRBJ2-5|.|.
CASRRQQETQYF
TGTGCCAGCAGAAGACAGCAAGAGACCCAGTACTTC
>TRBV5-1|TRBJ1-1|.|.
CASSPAPGSDTEAFF
TGCGCCAGCAGCCCCGCCCCAGGGTCGGACACTGAAGCTTTCTTT
>TRBV5-1|TRBJ2-1|once|TRBD1
CASSDGTGGYNEQFF
TGCGCCAGCAGCGACGGGACAGGGGGCTACAATGAGCAGTTCTTC
>TRBV7-8|TRBJ2-7|.|.
CASSFGQTYEQYF
TGTGCCAGCAGCTTCGGACAGACCTACGAGCAGTACTTC
>TRBV4-3|TRBJ2-4|.|TRBD1
CASSHRGQDIQYF
TGCGCCAGCAGCCATAGGGGACAGGACATTCAGTACTTC
>TRBV7-2|TRBJ1-2|.|.
CASSLTAANGGYTF
TGTGCCAGCAGCTTAACGGCGGCCAACGGTGGCTACACCTTC
>TRBV4-1|TRBJ2-3|few|.
CASSHRVGTDTQYF
TGCGCCAGCAGCCACAGGGTTGGGACAGATACGCAGTATTTT
>TRBV19|TRBJ2-3|.|.
CASSFPETDTQYF
TGTGCCAGTAGTTTCCCGGAGACAGATACGCAGTATTTT
>TRBV5-8|TRBJ2-1|.|TRBD2
CASSLWRGAYNEQFF
TGTGCCAGCAGCTTGTGGCGGGGGGCTTACAATGAGCAGTTCTTC
>TRBV7-3|TRBJ2-7|.|.
CASSQTRGSYEQYF
TGTGCCAGCAGCCAAACTAGAGGCTCCTACGAGCAGTACTTC
>TRBV19|TRBJ2-6|.|TRBD1
CASSPRGQGTGANVLTF
TGTGCCAGTAGTCCTCGAGGACAGGGAACGGGGGCCAACGTCCTGACTTTC
>TRBV11-2|TRBJ1-4|.|.
CASSLGQIPTNEKLFF
TGTGCCAGCAGCTTAGGGCAGATTCCAACTAATGAAAAACTGTTTTTT
>TRBV30|TRBJ1-6|.|.
CAWDPGRVQNSPLHF
TGTGCCTGGGACCCCGGGAGGGTGCAAAATTCACCCCTCCACTTT
>TRBV5-1|TRBJ1-4|.|.
CASSLSGATNEKLFF
TGCGCCAGCAGCTTGAGCGGGGCAACTAATGAAAAACTGTTTTTT
>TRBV18|TRBJ1-4|.|TRBD1
CASSPLQGLANEKLFF
TGTGCCAGCTCACCTTTACAGGGGTTGGCTAATGAAAAACTGTTTTTT
>TRBV19|TRBJ1-6|once|.
CASSPSQGRSPLHF
TGTGCCAGTAGTCCATCACAGGGCCGCTCACCCCTCCACTTT
>TRBV9|TRBJ1-2|once|TRBD1
CASSSRDSILYGYTF
TGTGCCAGCAGCTCGAGGGACAGCATCCTCTATGGCTACACCTTC
>TRBV2|TRBJ2-5|.|.
CASSGSARGTQYF
TGTGCCAGCAGTGGGTCAGCAAGGGGGACCCAGTACTTC
>TRBV19|TRBJ2-7|.|.
CASSRQVSYEQYF
TGTGCCAGTAGCCGACAGGTATCCTACGAGCAGTACTTC
>TRBV11-2|TRBJ2-7|.|.
CASSPTHYVEQYF
TGTGCCAGCAGCCCTACCCATTACGTTGAGCAGTACTTC
>TRBV7-9|TRBJ2-7|.|.
CASSRSGYEQYF
TGTGCCAGCAGCCGTAGCGGCTACGAGCAGTACTTC
>TRBV10-3|TRBJ1-5|.|.
CAISGPGDNQPQHF
TGTGCCATCAGTGGCCCGGGTGACAATCAGCCCCAGCATTTT
>TRBV7-6|TRBJ2-1|.|TRBD1
CASSLARTGGGKQFF
TGTGCCAGCAGCTTAGCGAGGACAGGGGGCGGGAAGCAGTTCTTC
>TRBV7-2|TRBJ2-7|.|TRBD1
CASSWDRGQGYEQYF
TGTGCCAGCAGCTGGGACAGGGGGCAGGGCTACGAGCAGTACTTC
>TRBV6-6|TRBJ2-7|.|.
CASSSGTYEQYF
TGTGCCAGCAGTTCGGGTACCTACGAGCAGTACTTC
>TRBV5-1|TRBJ1-1|.|.
CASSLAGLPNTEAFF
TGCGCCAGCAGCTTGGCCGGGTTACCGAACACTGAAGCTTTCTTT
>TRBV18|TRBJ2-3|few|.
CASSPGGHTQYF
TGTGCCAGCTCACCAGGAGGCCATACGCAGTATTTT
>TRBV6-8|TRBJ1-2|once|TRBD1
CASKRKWGQSSNNYGYTF
TGTGCCAGCAAGCGAAAGTGGGGACAGTCGTCGAATAACTATGGCTACACCTTC
>TRBV19|TRBJ1-2|.|.
CASSIAPGDHYGYTF
TGTGCCAGTAGTATAGCCCCAGGGGACCACTATGGCTACACCTTC
>TRBV12-5|TRBJ1-1|few|.
CASAQAWGREAFF
TGTGCTAGTGCCCAAGCATGGGGGCGAGAAGCTTTCTTT
>TRBV28|TRBJ1-2|.|.
CASSLSQGPGSRYTF
TGTGCCAGCAGCTTATCACAGGGCCCAGGGTCGCGCTACACCTTC
>TRBV5-5|TRBJ2-2|.|.
CASSPRFGTGELFF
TGTGCCAGCAGCCCCAGGTTTGGCACCGGGGAGCTGTTTTTT
>TRBV4-2|TRBJ2-3|few|.
CASSQPFRGRTDTQYF
TGTGCCAGCAGCCAACCGTTTCGGGGTAGGACAGATACGCAGTATTTT